One sample yielded the 12 T cell receptor beta chains listed below, sequenced in a study of blood T cell repertoires in COVID-19 (dated by TCRdb to 2018 to 2021). Library creation used the immunoSEQ multiplex PCR assay. TCRdb re-hosts the immuneACCESS table, in-frame sequences only. Its copies lack some clones; in the studies checked, an unresolved V gene accounts for under half of them, and the cause for the rest is not known. Present in this sample are about 310,000 clones, roughly 90% of which were seen just once. The ten biggest clones cover roughly a tenth of the sample. Sample: PBMCs or T cells enriched from blood (not recorded which). The receptors stem from a woman in her 40s who had recovered from COVID-19.

The gene calls are TRBV2 and TRBJ1-3; D may be TRBD1 (6 bases). The CDR3 has 17 amino acids. Germline values: CDR1 SNHLY, CDR2 FYNNEI. Trimming removed 0 bases from V and 3 bases from J, with 15 bases in between. DNA for the CDR3: TGTGCCAGCAGTGAAGCGCTAGGTCAGGGGTATGGAAACACCATATATTTT. This codes for CASSEALGQGYGNTIYF. Full variable domain (rest looked up from reference TRBV2 and TRBJ1-3): EPEVTQTPSHQVTQMGQEVILRCVPISNHLYFYWYRQILGQKVEFLVSFYNNEISEKSEIFDDQFSVERPDGSNFTLKIRSTKLEDSAMYFCASSEALGQGYGNTIYFGEGSWLTVV.

This clone was detected only a few times. V is TRBV19 and J is TRBJ1-3; D perhaps matches TRBD1 (6 bases). Trimming removed 6 bases at V and 4 bases at J, with 10 bases between. This CDR3 has 13 amino acids. The germline gives CDR1 LNHDA, CDR2 SQIVND (reference sequence). In DNA form, the CDR3 reads TGTGCCAGTAGCCAGGGGAGAGGAAACACCATATATTTT. It translates to CASSQGRGNTIYF.

The chain couples TRBV4-1 to TRBJ2-3; TRBD2 agrees at 7 bases. This CDR3 comprises 15 residues. Trimming took 5 bases from V and 6 from J; bases not matched to a gene: 11. Germline V gives CDR1 MGHRA, CDR2 YSYEKL. This chain's CDR3 is CASSTQRERVDTQYF. In DNA, the CDR3 is TGCGCCAGCAGCACCCAGCGGGAAAGGGTCGATACGCAGTATTTT.

The genes are TRBV5-6 and TRBJ2-7; D may be TRBD1 (6 bases). The V end lost 4 bases, the J end lost 6 bases, and 20 bases lay between the germline ends. The CDR3 length is 15 residues. Germline values: CDR1 SGHDT, CDR2 YYEEEE. CDR3: CASSPLTGSYGEQYF. In DNA, the CDR3 is TGTGCCAGCAGCCCTCTGACAGGATCGTACGGCGAGCAGTACTTC.

About this clone: One end of the junction does not line up with germline, which may come from a read error. The genes are TRBV28 and TRBJ2-4; a weak D match, TRBD2 (7 bases). The CDR3 runs 13 residues. Germline values: CDR1 MDHEN, CDR2 SYDVKM. The CDR3 nucleotides are TGTGCCAGCAGTTTGGCTCGGGGGGCCGGTTCAAGGTTC. Its protein product is CASSLARGAGSRF.

This clone was counted once. In the same sample, other DNA sequences code for this CDR3. V and J are TRBV6-5 and TRBJ1-2; D is perhaps TRBD1 (6 bases). Per germline, CDR1 MNHEY and CDR2 SVGAGI. The CDR3 totals 13 residues. The V gene lost 4 bases and the J gene lost 2 bases, with 8 bases spanning the gap. CDR3 in amino acids: CASSLDSNYGYTF. CDR3 nucleotide sequence: TGTGCCAGCAGTTTGGACAGCAACTATGGCTACACCTTC.

The rearrangement uses TRBV5-1 and TRBJ2-5; 9 bases are a match to TRBD2. The V gene end was trimmed by 3 bases and the J gene end by 2 bases; junction bases not matched to a gene: 2. Looked up from germline, CDR1 is SGHRS and CDR2 is YFSETQ. The CDR3 loop spans 14 amino acids. In DNA form, the CDR3 reads TGCGCCAGCAGCTCTAGCGGGAATCAAGAGACCCAGTACTTC. It encodes CASSSSGNQETQYF.

The V call is TRBV24-1, the J call TRBJ1-2, with TRBD1 matching over 7 bases. CDR1 is KGHDR, CDR2 SFDVKD, per germline. The CDR3 is 14 amino acids. Trimming took 3 bases from V and 9 from J; bases not matched to a gene: 9. In nucleotides, the CDR3 is TGTGCCACCAGTGATCCTAACAGGGGAGAGAGCTACACCTTC. The encoded protein is CATSDPNRGESYTF.

V and J are TRBV10-2 and TRBJ2-4; maybe TRBD1 (7 bases). CDR3 length: 12 amino acids. Trimming shortened V by 2 bases and J by 9 bases, and 8 bases separated the two germline ends. Looked up from germline, CDR1 is WSHSY and CDR2 is SAAADI. Here the CDR3 reads CASSEQGGIQYF. CDR3 bases: TGCGCCAGCAGTGAGCAGGGGGGCATTCAGTACTTC.

The rearrangement uses TRBV11-2 and TRBJ2-7; D might be TRBD2 (6 bases). V was trimmed by 1 base and J by 2 bases, leaving 12 bases between them. Germline V gene sequence: CDR1 SGHAT, CDR2 FQNNGV. The CDR3 sequence is 15 residues long. CDR3 amino acids: CASSLAGTPPYEQYF. DNA of the CDR3: TGTGCCAGCAGCTTAGCGGGGACTCCTCCCTACGAGCAGTACTTC.

DNA of the CDR3: TGTGCCATCCAAGTGGCGCAGACAGGAGGCTATGGCTACACCTTC. Translation gives CAIQVAQTGGYGYTF. This chain links TRBV10-3 with TRBJ1-2; D perhaps matches TRBD1 (6 bases). With 8 bases removed from V and 4 bases from J, the gap between germline ends came to 20 bases. This CDR3 is built from 15 residues. Looked up from germline, CDR1 is ENHRY and CDR2 is SYGVKD.

This clone has a single count. The rearrangement uses TRBV7-6 and TRBJ2-1, with D tentatively TRBD2 (6 bases). Per the germline V gene, CDR1 is SGHVS and CDR2 is FNYEAQ. The CDR3 extends over 16 amino acids. Trimming shortened V by 3 bases and J by 0 bases, and 12 bases separated the two germline ends. The CDR3 DNA follows: TGTGCCAGCAGCTTCGGGACTTCGGCCTCCTACAATGAGCAGTTCTTC. Amino acids: CASSFGTSASYNEQFF.